The 19 T cell receptor beta chains listed next were all sequenced from one sample in a study of CD8+ T cells in alopecia areata. TCR sequencing used cDNA made by reverse transcription of extracted RNA. Only in-frame clones appear in the TCRdb table, and some are missing; sequencing was by immunoSEQ multiplex PCR. Of 180,000 or so clones in the sample, roughly 63% were seen once. The sample was CD4+ T cells sorted from blood, taken at week 0. These receptors all come from a human donor with alopecia areata.

The CDR3 coding sequence is TGTGCCTGGAGGCCCGGGACCCACAATGAGCAGTTCTTC. Translated: CAWRPGTHNEQFF. This chain uses TRBV30 with TRBJ2-1, with D perhaps matching TRBD1 or TRBD2 (5 bases each). CDR1 is GTSNPN, CDR2 SVGIG, per germline (reference sequence). This CDR3 is built from 13 residues. V lost 3 bases and J lost 5, with 11 bases in between.

The chain combines TRBV7-2 with TRBJ1-2, with a possible D match to TRBD1 (6 bases). V lost 4 bases to trimming and J lost 2 bases, with 17 bases between them. This CDR3 has 16 amino acids. Germline V gene sequence: CDR1 SGHTA, CDR2 FQGNSA. CDR3 amino acids: CASSSAGSGTNYGYTF. CDR3 nucleotides: TGTGCCAGCAGCTCAGCCGGATCCGGGACAAACTATGGCTACACCTTC.

The chain has TRBV4-1 and TRBJ1-6; D gene uncertain. V lost 5 bases, J lost 5 bases, and 7 bases lay in between. This CDR3 spans 13 amino acids. Looked up from germline, CDR1 is MGHRA and CDR2 is YSYEKL. CDR3 sequence (DNA): TGCGCCAGCAGCTCCGGGGATAATTCACCCCTCCACTTT. This gives the protein CASSSGDNSPLHF.

The rearrangement links TRBV5-4 to TRBJ2-2; 9 nucleotides match TRBD1. Losses at the gene ends were 0 bases for V and 3 bases for J; bases not matched to a gene: 3. This CDR3 is built from 16 residues. CDR1 is SGHNT, CDR2 YYREEE, per germline (reference sequence). CDR3 residues: CASSLETGGHTGELFF. In DNA form, the CDR3 reads TGTGCCAGCAGCTTGGAGACAGGGGGACACACCGGGGAGCTGTTTTTT.

The V and J genes are TRBV6-5 and TRBJ2-7, with a tentative D call TRBD1 (6 bases). V was shortened by 5 bases and J by 2 bases, with 13 bases between the two germline ends. From germline, CDR1 is MNHEY and CDR2 SVGAGI. The CDR3 contains 14 residues. The CDR3 DNA reads TGTGCCAGCAGTCCTGGGGGCCCACCCTACGAGCAGTACTTC. Translated: CASSPGGPPYEQYF.

The gene calls are TRBV30 and TRBJ2-4; the D is unclear. The germline V and J ends were trimmed by 1 base and 1 base, with 11 bases remaining between them. CDR1 GTSNPN and CDR2 SVGIG come from the germline V gene (reference sequence). The CDR3 runs to 15 residues. The CDR3 DNA sequence: TGTGCCTGGAGTGGTGGAAGGGCGGCCAAAAACATTCAGTACTTC. It translates to CAWSGGRAAKNIQYF.

This rearrangement joins TRBV29-1 to TRBJ2-5; 7 nucleotides agree with TRBD2. Germline trimming cut 1 base from V and 11 bases from J; bases unmatched to any gene: 1. There are 10 residues in the CDR3. The germline V gene encodes CDR1 SQVTM and CDR2 ANQGSEA. The DNA for the CDR3 is TGCAGCGTTGAAGGGGGGGGACAGTACTTC. The encoded protein is CSVEGGGQYF.

This rearrangement joins TRBV9 to TRBJ1-2, with unresolved D. Trimming took 4 bases from V and 8 from J, leaving 18 bases between them. From germline, CDR1 is SGDLS and CDR2 YYNGEE. This CDR3 is 14 amino acids long. DNA of the CDR3: TGTGCCAGCAGCCGTACCTCGGACCCTCCCGGCTACACCTTC. Protein: CASSRTSDPPGYTF.

The chain uses TRBV10-3 and TRBJ2-5; 10 bases line up with TRBD1. Germline CDR1 ENHRY, CDR2 SYGVKD. The CDR3 loop spans 15 amino acids. J gave up 5 bases and V 5 bases, and 8 bases lay outside the gene matches. CDR3 coding DNA: TGTGCCATCAGTCCCCAGACAGGGGGCATGGAGACCCAGTACTTC. This sequence encodes CAISPQTGGMETQYF.

This rearrangement joins TRBV15 to TRBJ2-3; D unclear. Germline V lookup: CDR1 LNHNV, CDR2 YYDKDF (reference sequence). Between the trimmed V and J ends, which lost 2 bases and 2 bases, there was a span of 11 bases. This CDR3 region has 15 residues. The CDR3: CATSRSSGFTDTQYF. In DNA, the CDR3 is TGTGCCACCAGCAGATCCAGTGGATTCACAGATACGCAGTATTTT.

V gene TRBV29-1 combines with J gene TRBJ2-7, with 7 bases that match TRBD1. After removal of 5 bases from V and 2 bases from J, the junction contained 9 bases not matched to a gene. Germline CDR1 SQVTM, CDR2 ANQGSEA. This CDR3 is 14 amino acids long. CDR3 amino acids: CSVYTDGQAYEQYF. The CDR3 region has the DNA TGCAGCGTTTACACCGATGGACAGGCCTACGAGCAGTACTTC.

CDR3 amino acids: CASKRSLGMNTEAFF. DNA of the CDR3: TGTGCCAGCAAACGCTCGCTGGGGATGAACACTGAAGCTTTCTTT. The chain couples TRBV2 to TRBJ1-1; D call uncertain. Germline lookup yields CDR1 SNHLY and CDR2 FYNNEI. This CDR3 has 15 amino acids. V gave up 7 bases and J gave up 0 bases, with 15 bases separating them.

This rearrangement joins TRBV4-3 to TRBJ1-6, with D unclear. The V end was cut by 2 bases, the J end by 10 bases, with 9 bases between. CDR3 length: 13 residues. Germline values: CDR1 LGHNA, CDR2 YSLEER. CDR3 residues: CASSQIRESPLHF. The CDR3 nucleotides read TGCGCCAGCAGCCAAATTAGGGAGTCACCCCTCCACTTT.

The genes are TRBV29-1 and TRBJ1-2; D is undetermined. V was shortened by 6 bases and J by 0 bases, with 17 bases between the two germline ends. Germline values: CDR1 SQVTM, CDR2 ANQGSEA. The CDR3 totals 15 residues. The CDR3 DNA follows: TGCAGCGTCACTACCCCTAGGGAGACTAACTATGGCTACACCTTC. Translation: CSVTTPRETNYGYTF.

The V call is TRBV4-3, the J call TRBJ1-6; no definite D call. Germline V gene data show CDR1 as LGHNA and CDR2 as YSLEER. Between the trimmed V and J ends, which lost 0 bases and 8 bases, there was a span of 17 bases. The CDR3 length is 17 residues. CDR3: CASSQDGRSTVHSPLHF. The CDR3 DNA reads TGCGCCAGCAGCCAAGATGGTAGGTCAACAGTCCATTCACCCCTCCACTTT.

This clone came up once. J is TRBJ2-4 and V is TRBV5-1; D uncertain. This CDR3 contains 12 residues. Germline values: CDR1 SGHRS, CDR2 YFSETQ. Trimming shortened V by 0 bases and J by 15 bases, and 13 bases separated the two germline ends. CDR3 DNA sequence: TGCGCCAGCAGCTTGGGTAGTGCGACTTGGTACTTC. It encodes CASSLGSATWYF.

Of note for this clone: The same CDR3 also results from other DNA sequences found in this sample. This chain joins TRBV29-1 and TRBJ1-1; tentative D call: TRBD1 (5 bases). The ends were cut back, 4 bases at V and 0 bases at J, with 9 bases in the middle. The CDR3 runs 13 residues. The germline V gene has CDR1 SQVTM and CDR2 ANQGSEA. The CDR3 here is CSVGQLMNTEAFF. CDR3 DNA sequence: TGCAGCGTTGGACAGTTAATGAACACTGAAGCTTTCTTT.

The sample holds one count of this clone. V and J are TRBV14 and TRBJ1-2; 8 bases match TRBD1. The CDR3 totals 15 residues. CDR1 is SGHDN and CDR2 is FVKESK in the germline V gene. Trimming removed 3 bases from V and 2 bases from J; junction bases left unmatched: 5. In DNA, the CDR3 is TGTGCCAGCAGCCAGATGGACAGGGTCAACTATGGCTACACCTTC. This codes for CASSQMDRVNYGYTF.

This clone was detected only a few times. The chain couples TRBV5-1 to TRBJ2-3; D is unclear. In germline, CDR1 is SGHRS, CDR2 YFSETQ. Trimming removed 2 bases at V and 10 bases at J, with 8 bases between. The CDR3 totals 11 residues. The CDR3, as DNA: TGCGCCAGCAGCTTACTTGAGTCGCAGTATTTT. The encoded protein is CASSLLESQYF.